Described below is a single TCR beta chain sequence and its context. As yet, its antigen is unknown. The source of the sample is a study of high-grade serous ovarian cancer treatment subgroups. The overall study: Samples averaged roughly 15,000 reads and thousands of unique TCR beta rearrangements. Study results and limitations: Different patients shared almost no repertoire; same-patient tumors shared 0.11 to 0.79. Only CDR3 was analyzed; CDR1 and CDR2 were not. Spatial context was lost because tumors were sequenced in bulk.

Sequenced by immunoSEQ multiplex PCR; TCRdb stores in-frame clones only, minus some. The table lists roughly 20,000 clones, roughly four fifths of them singletons. Germline values: CDR1 SGHTA, CDR2 FQGNSA. V was shortened by 5 bases and J by 3 bases, with 11 bases between the two germline ends. The CDR3 covers 13 residues. Tumor samples were obtained before definitive surgery or chemotherapy. The chain recombines TRBV7-2 with TRBJ2-7, with D possibly TRBD1 on 6 matching bases. Sequenced sample: tumor tissue. The receptor was isolated from a human donor with high-grade serous ovarian cancer. The CDR3 protein is CASSRDTNYEQYF. The CDR3 DNA sequence: TGTGCCAGCAGCCGGGACACAAACTACGAGCAGTACTTC. Together with reference TRBV7-2 and TRBJ2-7, the CDR3 gives the full variable domain: GAGVSQSPSNKVTEKGKDVELRCDPISGHTALYWYRQSLGQGLEFLIYFQGNSAPDKSGLPSDRFSAERTGGSVSTLTIQRTQQEDSAVYLCASSRDTNYEQYFGPGTRLTVT.